The source of this T cell receptor beta chain is a study of blood T cell repertoires in COVID-19. Study as a whole: Sources were T cells, B-cell-depleted T cells, or PBMCs; the material itself was cDNA or gDNA.

The CDR3 extends over 16 amino acids. V shed 4 bases and J shed 2 bases, with 15 bases lying between them. The germline gives CDR1 SGHTA, CDR2 FQGNSA. The repertoire was sequenced with immunoSEQ multiplex PCR; TCRdb's copy has only in-frame clones and lacks some. In the table there are approximately 190,000 clones, 75% to 95% of which are singletons. This chain connects TRBV7-2 to TRBJ1-5, with D perhaps matching TRBD1 (6 bases). Input material: peripheral blood. The source of this sequence is a man aged 50 to 60 with acute or convalescent COVID-19. The CDR3 loop is CASSSVQGAGNQPQHF. Written as DNA, the CDR3 is TGTGCCAGCAGCTCGGTACAGGGTGCGGGCAATCAGCCCCAGCATTTT.